The rows below give T cell receptor beta chains drawn from one sample of a study of OX40 agonist ivuxolimab in advanced cancers. Using immunoSEQ multiplex PCR, the repertoire was profiled, and TCRdb retains in-frame clones only, with some absent. The repertoire holds roughly 56,000 clones, with 82% as singletons. The sequences come from CD4+ or CD8+ T cells sorted from blood, collected in a trial of the OX40 agonist ivuxolimab. The receptors were sampled from an adult with an advanced solid tumor such as melanoma, head and neck, liver or kidney cancer. Both conserved end residues are part of each CDR3. Fields, in order: J gene, clone size, D gene, V gene, CDR3 protein, CDR3 DNA. D genes are given only for firm matches. The size field is filled for only some rows; it gives once, few, many or a size class.

j_gene: TRBJ1-1
abundance: few
d_gene: TRBD1
v_gene: TRBV5-1
CDR3aa: CASSKTGDEAFF
CDR3nt: TGCGCCAGCAGCAAGACAGGGGATGAAGCTTTCTTT

j_gene: TRBJ1-1
abundance: medium-sized
d_gene: -
v_gene: TRBV7-9
CDR3aa: CASSPDSWHTEAFF
CDR3nt: TGTGCCAGCAGCCCAGACTCTTGGCACACTGAAGCTTTCTTT

j_gene: TRBJ1-6
abundance: -
d_gene: -
v_gene: TRBV7-2
CDR3aa: CASSSSGPYNSPLHF
CDR3nt: TGTGCCAGCAGCTCCTCGGGACCCTATAATTCACCCCTCCACTTT

j_gene: TRBJ2-7
abundance: -
d_gene: TRBD2
v_gene: TRBV6-5
CDR3aa: CASSYTGGGSYEQYF
CDR3nt: TGTGCCAGCAGTTACACCGGGGGGGGCTCCTACGAGCAGTACTTC

j_gene: TRBJ1-2
abundance: -
d_gene: -
v_gene: TRBV10-3
CDR3aa: CAISVEEQGLYGYTF
CDR3nt: TGTGCCATCAGTGTGGAGGAGCAAGGACTATACGGCTACACCTTC

j_gene: TRBJ1-5
abundance: -
d_gene: TRBD1
v_gene: TRBV19
CDR3aa: CASSKIQGGPNQPQHF
CDR3nt: TGTGCCAGTAGTAAGATACAGGGGGGTCCCAATCAGCCCCAGCATTTT

j_gene: TRBJ2-7
abundance: -
d_gene: TRBD2
v_gene: TRBV11-2
CDR3aa: CASSRSLAGNSYEQYF
CDR3nt: TGTGCCAGCAGTCGCAGTCTAGCGGGGAACTCCTACGAGCAGTACTTC

j_gene: TRBJ1-5
abundance: once
d_gene: -
v_gene: TRBV2
CDR3aa: CASSDHYQPQHF
CDR3nt: TGTGCCAGCAGTGATCACTATCAGCCCCAGCATTTT

j_gene: TRBJ2-7
abundance: -
d_gene: TRBD2
v_gene: TRBV7-9
CDR3aa: CASSSSGAAYEQYF
CDR3nt: TGTGCCAGCAGCTCTAGCGGGGCCGCCTACGAGCAGTACTTC

j_gene: TRBJ1-5
abundance: -
d_gene: TRBD1
v_gene: TRBV5-5
CDR3aa: CASSYWQGASQPQHF
CDR3nt: TGTGCCAGCAGCTACTGGCAGGGGGCATCGCAGCCCCAGCATTTT

j_gene: TRBJ2-1
abundance: once
d_gene: -
v_gene: TRBV5-1
CDR3aa: CASCSGLEANEQFF
CDR3nt: TGCGCCAGCTGCTCGGGACTTGAAGCTAATGAGCAGTTCTTC

j_gene: TRBJ2-7
abundance: few
d_gene: -
v_gene: TRBV5-1
CDR3aa: CASSFGFRTRGYEQYF
CDR3nt: TGCGCCAGCAGCTTCGGGTTTCGAACGAGGGGGTACGAGCAGTACTTC

j_gene: TRBJ2-5
abundance: -
d_gene: TRBD2
v_gene: TRBV28
CDR3aa: CASSFGGREAQYF
CDR3nt: TGTGCCAGCAGTTTTGGAGGGCGGGAGGCCCAGTACTTC

j_gene: TRBJ2-2
abundance: -
d_gene: -
v_gene: TRBV7-3
CDR3aa: CASSLFVGSNTGELFF
CDR3nt: TGTGCCAGCAGTTTGTTCGTGGGCAGCAACACCGGGGAGCTGTTTTTT

j_gene: TRBJ2-3
abundance: -
d_gene: -
v_gene: TRBV9
CDR3aa: CASSVVAGEADTQYF
CDR3nt: TGTGCCAGCAGCGTAGTTGCAGGGGAAGCAGATACGCAGTATTTT

j_gene: TRBJ2-5
abundance: -
d_gene: -
v_gene: TRBV5-1
CDR3aa: CASSLALRQGQETQYF
CDR3nt: TGCGCCAGCAGCTTGGCGTTGCGGCAGGGCCAAGAGACCCAGTACTTC

j_gene: TRBJ1-2
abundance: -
d_gene: -
v_gene: TRBV19
CDR3aa: CASWRGTANYGYTF
CDR3nt: TGTGCCAGCTGGCGGGGGACCGCTAACTATGGCTACACCTTC

j_gene: TRBJ2-1
abundance: -
d_gene: TRBD2
v_gene: TRBV30
CDR3aa: CAWGGVLEQFF
CDR3nt: TGTGCCTGGGGGGGGGTACTTGAGCAGTTCTTC

j_gene: TRBJ2-7
abundance: -
d_gene: TRBD1
v_gene: TRBV4-1
CDR3aa: CASSQDSWTGDSYEQYF
CDR3nt: TGCGCCAGCAGCCAAGATTCCTGGACAGGCGACTCCTACGAGCAGTACTTC

j_gene: TRBJ1-6
abundance: few
d_gene: TRBD1
v_gene: TRBV7-3
CDR3aa: CASSPGDRDASPLHF
CDR3nt: TGTGCCAGCAGCCCTGGGGACAGGGACGCTTCACCCCTCCACTTT

j_gene: TRBJ2-5
abundance: -
d_gene: -
v_gene: TRBV5-8
CDR3aa: CASSLGTAIGSHF
CDR3nt: TGTGCCAGCAGCTTGGGGACAGCCATAGGTTCGCACTTC

j_gene: TRBJ2-7
abundance: -
d_gene: -
v_gene: TRBV6-5
CDR3aa: CASSRWLGPYEQYF
CDR3nt: TGTGCCAGCTCTAGGTGGCTTGGCCCCTACGAGCAGTACTTC

j_gene: TRBJ2-3
abundance: once
d_gene: TRBD2
v_gene: TRBV4-2
CDR3aa: CASSLSGGARTDTQYF
CDR3nt: TGTGCCAGCAGCCTTAGCGGGGGGGCTCGGACAGATACGCAGTATTTT

j_gene: TRBJ2-1
abundance: -
d_gene: -
v_gene: TRBV14
CDR3aa: CASSQISGSYNEQFF
CDR3nt: TGTGCCAGCAGCCAAATCTCCGGCTCCTACAATGAGCAGTTCTTC

j_gene: TRBJ2-7
abundance: -
d_gene: TRBD1
v_gene: TRBV18
CDR3aa: CASSPGTGGLHEQYF
CDR3nt: TGTGCCAGCTCACCAGGGACAGGCGGGCTCCACGAGCAGTACTTC

j_gene: TRBJ2-3
abundance: -
d_gene: TRBD1
v_gene: TRBV5-6
CDR3aa: CASSLVPEDRGRF
CDR3nt: TGTGCCAGCAGCTTGGTCCCCGAGGACAGGGGGCGTTTT

j_gene: TRBJ2-1
abundance: -
d_gene: -
v_gene: TRBV11-3
CDR3aa: CASSPPRGGGWSNEQFF
CDR3nt: TGTGCCAGCAGCCCACCCCGGGGAGGCGGTTGGAGCAATGAGCAGTTCTTC

j_gene: TRBJ1-2
abundance: once
d_gene: -
v_gene: TRBV7-2
CDR3aa: CASSLGQAWGGYTF
CDR3nt: TGTGCCAGCAGCTTAGGGCAGGCTTGGGGTGGCTACACCTTC

j_gene: TRBJ1-1
abundance: -
d_gene: TRBD1
v_gene: TRBV19
CDR3aa: CASSTYRTGSEAFF
CDR3nt: TGTGCCAGTAGCACTTATCGGACAGGGAGTGAAGCTTTCTTT

j_gene: TRBJ1-1
abundance: -
d_gene: -
v_gene: TRBV11-2
CDR3aa: CASSALSEAFF
CDR3nt: TGTGCCAGCAGCGCCCTATCTGAAGCTTTCTTT

j_gene: TRBJ1-6
abundance: -
d_gene: TRBD1
v_gene: TRBV11-2
CDR3aa: CASSRGWDRANSPLHF
CDR3nt: TGTGCCAGCAGCAGAGGCTGGGACAGGGCGAATTCACCCCTCCACTTT